What follows are 25 T cell receptor beta chains derived from one specimen sequenced in a study of blood T cell repertoires in COVID-19. The table came from immunoSEQ multiplex PCR; TCRdb's copy has only in-frame clones and leaves some out. The data contain 200,000 or so clones, 65% to 85% of them seen just once; the ten biggest clones take up 4.5% to 6.5%. The sequencing input was peripheral blood. The receptors derive from a woman aged 25 to 39 with acute or convalescent COVID-19.

The chain recombines TRBV5-6 with TRBJ1-2; D may be TRBD1 (5 bases). The germline V gene has CDR1 SGHDT and CDR2 YYEEEE. The CDR3 loop spans 15 amino acids. The V end was cut by 2 bases, the J end by 3 bases, with 14 bases between. CDR3 amino acids: CASSFSTDSYYGYTF. The CDR3 DNA sequence: TGTGCCAGCAGCTTTTCGACAGACTCCTACTATGGCTACACCTTC. Variable domain in full (rest from reference TRBV5-6 and TRBJ1-2): DAGVTQSPTHLIKTRGQQVTLRCSPKSGHDTVSWYQQALGQGPQFIFQYYEEEERQRGNFPDRFSGHQFPNYSSELNVNALLLGDSALYLCASSFSTDSYYGYTFGSGTRLTVV.

This clone was seen only once. The chain uses TRBV19 and TRBJ2-7; 10 bases are a match to TRBD1. J lost 3 bases, V lost 3 bases, and 5 bases had no gene match. The CDR3 length is 15 residues. Looked up from germline, CDR1 is LNHDA and CDR2 is SQIVND (reference sequence). DNA of the CDR3: TGTGCCAGTAGTATTATGAGGACAGGGGGCTACGAGCAGTACTTC. This translates into CASSIMRTGGYEQYF.

V and J are TRBV7-3 and TRBJ2-2; D is perhaps TRBD2 (6 bases). V lost 5 bases and J lost 5, with 12 bases in between. This CDR3 spans 14 amino acids. Germline CDR1 reads SGHTA; CDR2 reads FQGTGA. The CDR3 loop is CASSPSGLTGELFF. The CDR3 region has the DNA TGTGCCAGCAGCCCGTCGGGACTTACCGGGGAGCTGTTTTTT.

This chain uses TRBV24-1 with TRBJ1-2; 9 bases line up with TRBD1. V shed 4 bases, J shed 4 bases, and the junction held 9 bases outside the gene matches. The CDR3 is 16 amino acids. CDR1 and CDR2 (germline): KGHDR, SFDVKD. CDR3 coding DNA: TGTGCCACCAGTGACCGGGACAGGGAAGGTGCCTATGGCTACACCTTC. It codes for CATSDRDREGAYGYTF.

The gene calls are TRBV7-2 and TRBJ2-7, with D tentatively TRBD1 (5 bases). CDR1 and CDR2 (germline): SGHTA, FQGNSA. V was cut by 1 base and J by 6 bases, with 16 bases left in between. CDR3 length: 15 amino acids. The CDR3 reads CASSLVPIRGPEQYF. The CDR3 coding sequence is TGTGCCAGCAGCTTAGTCCCAATAAGGGGCCCCGAGCAGTACTTC. Full variable domain (rest looked up from reference TRBV7-2 and TRBJ2-7): GAGVSQSPSNKVTEKGKDVELRCDPISGHTALYWYRQSLGQGLEFLIYFQGNSAPDKSGLPSDRFSAERTGGSVSTLTIQRTQQEDSAVYLCASSLVPIRGPEQYFGPGTRLTVT.

The chain combines TRBV7-6 with TRBJ1-6, with 10 bases lining up with TRBD1. The V segment lost 2 bases and the J segment 7 bases; nucleotides outside the gene matches: 5. Germline V CDR1 and CDR2: SGHVS, FNYEAQ. The CDR3 covers 16 residues. CDR3 loop: CASSLHPGQGNSPLHF. CDR3 nucleotide sequence: TGTGCCAGCAGCTTACATCCGGGACAGGGGAATTCACCCCTCCACTTT.

This clone was found once. V and J are TRBV19 and TRBJ1-2; a weak D match, TRBD1 (5 bases). The CDR3 runs 16 residues. V was pared by 1 base and J by 4 bases, with 16 bases between. Germline V gene sequence: CDR1 LNHDA, CDR2 SQIVND (reference sequence). The CDR3 DNA sequence: TGTGCCAGTAGTATAGCGGGACTGCCGTTGAGCTATGGCTACACCTTC. Translated: CASSIAGLPLSYGYTF. Full variable domain (rest looked up from reference TRBV19 and TRBJ1-2): DGGITQSPKYLFRKEGQNVTLSCEQNLNHDAMYWYRQDPGQGLRLIYYSQIVNDFQKGDIAEGYSVSREKKESFPLTVTSAQKNPTAFYLCASSIAGLPLSYGYTFGSGTRLTVV.

The chain carries TRBV28 and TRBJ1-2; no clear D. The V end was cut by 8 bases, the J end by 1 base, with 17 bases between. In germline, CDR1 is MDHEN, CDR2 SYDVKM. This CDR3 spans 15 amino acids. The DNA of the CDR3 is TGTGCCAGCGGCGGAGGAACTGGGTTTAACTATGGCTACACCTTC. This encodes CASGGGTGFNYGYTF.

The genes are TRBV7-2 and TRBJ1-2; D not certain. Germline values: CDR1 SGHTA, CDR2 FQGNSA. V lost 11 bases and J 0 bases, leaving 19 bases between the germline ends. The CDR3 length is 15 residues. The chain's CDR3 is CASSTANGANYGYTF. The CDR3 DNA sequence: TGTGCCTCCTCGACTGCCAATGGAGCTAACTATGGCTACACCTTC.

The chain employs TRBV3-1 (or the pseudogene TRBV3-2) and TRBJ1-2, with 9 bases fitting TRBD1. Germline V CDR1 and CDR2: LGHDT, YNNKEL (reference sequence). V was pared by 2 bases and J by 6 bases, with 7 bases of the junction left unmatched. This CDR3 comprises 15 residues. CDR3 nucleotides: TGTGCCAGCAGCCAACCGGCCACAGGGGGCCATGGCTACACCTTC. Translated, it gives CASSQPATGGHGYTF.

V gene TRBV9 combines with J gene TRBJ2-5; the D gene is possibly TRBD2 (6 bases). V gave up 0 bases and J gave up 2 bases, with 8 bases separating them. The CDR3 is made up of 14 amino acids. Germline V CDR1 and CDR2: SGDLS, YYNGEE. The CDR3 spells CASSVGLGQETQYF. CDR3 nucleotide sequence: TGTGCCAGCAGCGTAGGACTAGGTCAAGAGACCCAGTACTTC.

The chain is built from TRBV28 and TRBJ2-2; tentatively, D is TRBD2 (7 bases). V lost 7 bases and J 1 base, leaving 16 bases between the germline ends. This CDR3 is 16 amino acids long. Germline V CDR1 and CDR2: MDHEN, SYDVKM. In DNA form, the CDR3 reads TGTGCCAGCACCGGGGGCCTAGCGGTGAACACCGGGGAGCTGTTTTTT. Amino acids: CASTGGLAVNTGELFF.

The chain joins TRBV7-2 to TRBJ1-1; TRBD1 is a possible D gene (5 bases). This CDR3 comprises 14 residues. V lost 0 bases and J lost 6, with 11 bases in between. Germline-derived CDR1 and CDR2 are SGHTA and FQGNSA. CDR3 sequence reads: CASSLALGAAEAFF. The CDR3 DNA reads as TGTGCCAGCAGCTTAGCGTTAGGGGCCGCTGAAGCTTTCTTT.

Only a few counts were recorded for this clone. The DNA for the CDR3 is TGCGCCAGCAGCTCCCAGGGGGGCGGAGAGACCCAGTACTTC. This encodes CASSSQGGGETQYF. This chain joins TRBV5-1 and TRBJ2-5, with D possibly being TRBD1 (7 bases). The CDR3 is 14 residues long. The V gene's germline CDR1 is SGHRS and CDR2 YFSETQ. V lost 3 bases and J 4 bases, leaving 13 bases between the germline ends.

The chain links TRBV5-1 to TRBJ2-2, with TRBD1 as a possible D gene (5 bases). CDR3 length equals 13 residues. The germline V gene has CDR1 SGHRS and CDR2 YFSETQ. V was shortened by 5 bases and J by 8 bases, with 13 bases between the two germline ends. The CDR3 spells CASSQDGAGELFF. CDR3 nucleotides: TGCGCCAGCAGTCAGGATGGGGCTGGGGAGCTGTTTTTT.

The chain employs TRBV7-8 and TRBJ2-3; 7 positions agree with TRBD1. Germline CDR1 and CDR2: SGHVS and FQNEAQ. V gave up 5 bases and J gave up 4 bases; unmatched junction bases: 9. The CDR3 is 15 amino acids. The chain's CDR3 is CASSIQQGRADTQYF. For the CDR3, the DNA is TGTGCCAGCAGCATCCAACAGGGGCGCGCAGATACGCAGTATTTT.

The chain has TRBV6-4 and TRBJ2-1; 7 bases fit TRBD2. The CDR3 loop spans 18 amino acids. Germline values: CDR1 MRHNA, CDR2 SNTAGT. V shed 0 bases and J 0 bases; nucleotides not matched to a gene: 8. The CDR3 bases are TGTGCCAGCAGTGACTCCGCGAGAGCGGGAAGCTCCTACAATGAGCAGTTCTTC. It translates to CASSDSARAGSSYNEQFF.

In this sample, this clone turned up a few times. The DNA of the CDR3 is TGTGCCAGCAGTTACCCCTGGCAGATAACAGCTGTTAGCACAGATACGCAGTATTTT. Translation: CASSYPWQITAVSTDTQYF. The V and J genes are TRBV6-2 or TRBV6-3 and TRBJ2-3; D ambiguous. V lost 2 bases and J 0 bases, leaving 21 bases between the germline ends. Per the germline V gene, CDR1 is MNHEY and CDR2 is SVGEGT. This CDR3 has 19 amino acids.

This chain uses TRBV6-2 or TRBV6-3 with TRBJ2-1; 7 bases fit TRBD2. CDR3 length equals 16 residues. V lost 6 bases and J lost 1; bases outside the gene matches: 9. Germline CDR1 and CDR2: MNHEY and SVGEGT. CDR3 residues: CASSLWGGDSYNEQFF. CDR3 sequence (DNA): TGTGCCAGCAGCCTATGGGGGGGGGATTCCTACAATGAGCAGTTCTTC.

This clone showed up just a few times. This chain uses TRBV5-1 with TRBJ2-2; 12 nucleotides line up with TRBD2. This CDR3 spans 19 amino acids. The trim removed 1 base at V and 5 bases at J, leaving 12 bases unmatched. In germline, CDR1 is SGHRS, CDR2 YFSETQ. CDR3 loop: CASSLRAPSGRASTGELFF. As DNA, the CDR3 is TGCGCCAGCAGCTTGAGGGCACCTAGCGGGAGGGCCTCAACCGGGGAGCTGTTTTTT. The full variable domain, rest sourced from reference TRBV5-1 and TRBJ2-2, is KAGVTQTPRYLIKTRGQQVTLSCSPISGHRSVSWYQQTPGQGLQFLFEYFSETQRNKGNFPGRFSGRQFSNSRSEMNVSTLELGDSALYLCASSLRAPSGRASTGELFFGEGSRLTVL.

The chain joins TRBV9 to TRBJ2-3, with 8 bases aligning to TRBD1. J was trimmed by 3 bases and V by 0 bases; bases with no gene match: 6. The CDR3 extends over 16 amino acids. CDR1 SGDLS and CDR2 YYNGEE come from the germline V gene. CDR3 nucleotides: TGTGCCAGCAGCGTAGCCCCAGGGGGCTTAACAGATACGCAGTATTTT. Its translation: CASSVAPGGLTDTQYF.

The gene calls are TRBV6-5 and TRBJ2-7; a weak D match, TRBD1 (6 bases). In germline, CDR1 is MNHEY, CDR2 SVGAGI. CDR3 size: 14 residues. Trimming stripped 4 bases from V and 4 bases from J, with 14 bases between. Here the CDR3 DNA reads TGTGCCAGCAGTTGGGAACAGGGCGTATACGAGCAGTACTTC. This encodes CASSWEQGVYEQYF.

This clone was seen more than once but under ten times. This chain uses TRBV27 with TRBJ2-2, with 7 bases lining up with TRBD1. Germline V gene data show CDR1 as MNHEY and CDR2 as SMNVEV (reference sequence). The V and J ends lost 1 base and 8 bases, in that order; junction bases with no gene match: 10. This CDR3 has 16 amino acids. DNA for the CDR3: TGTGCCAGCAGTTTATACCCCACAGGGGTGGGTGGGGAGCTGTTTTTT. Encoded protein: CASSLYPTGVGGELFF.

This CDR3 is CAIRSGQGGSQPQHF. The CDR3 nucleotides read TGTGCCATCAGGAGCGGACAGGGAGGGTCTCAGCCCCAGCATTTT. The genes are TRBV10-3 and TRBJ1-5; TRBD1 agrees at 8 bases. The germline CDR1 and CDR2 sequences are ENHRY and SYGVKD. This CDR3 contains 15 residues. V lost 6 bases, J lost 6 bases, and 10 bases stayed unmatched.

This clone occurred a few times. CDR3 sequence reads: CASSLGIRTESREKLFF. The CDR3 DNA reads TGCGCCAGCAGCTTGGGAATAAGGACAGAATCGAGGGAAAAACTGTTTTTT. J is TRBJ1-4 and V is TRBV5-1, with D perhaps matching TRBD1 (6 bases). From germline, CDR1 is SGHRS and CDR2 YFSETQ. Trimming stripped 0 bases from V and 8 bases from J, with 20 bases between. This CDR3 is 17 amino acids long. The variable domain in full, completed from reference TRBV5-1 and TRBJ1-4, reads KAGVTQTPRYLIKTRGQQVTLSCSPISGHRSVSWYQQTPGQGLQFLFEYFSETQRNKGNFPGRFSGRQFSNSRSEMNVSTLELGDSALYLCASSLGIRTESREKLFFGSGTQLSVL.